Listed here are 14 T cell receptor beta chains from one sample, sequenced in a study of blood T cell repertoires in COVID-19. Sequenced by immunoSEQ multiplex PCR; TCRdb stores in-frame clones only, minus some. This sample carries approximately 250,000 clones, about 87% of them seen once, and the ten largest clones take roughly 5.6%. What was sequenced was peripheral blood. These receptors originate from a woman in her sixties or seventies with COVID-19, enrolled during active disease.

This chain links TRBV19 with TRBJ1-6; D remains ambiguous. Trimming cost V 7 bases and J 7 bases, with 20 bases left between them. This CDR3 has 16 residues. Germline CDR1 and CDR2: LNHDA and SQIVND (reference sequence). In nucleotides, the CDR3 is TGTGCCAGTACCTCACCGTGGCAGGATCCCAATTCACCCCTCCACTTT. Its translation: CASTSPWQDPNSPLHF.

This clone occurred once. In the same sample, other DNA sequences code for this CDR3. The J gene is TRBJ1-3, the V gene TRBV9; no clear D gene. The CDR3 has 12 residues. With 2 bases removed from V and 3 bases from J, the gap between germline ends came to 3 bases. Germline assignment: CDR1 SGDLS and CDR2 YYNGEE. CDR3 in DNA: TGTGCCAGCAGCGTTTATGGAAACACCATATATTTT. Its protein is CASSVYGNTIYF.

This clone was detected once. V gene TRBV5-4 combines with J gene TRBJ2-2, with a possible D match to TRBD2 (5 bases). Deletions cut 2 bases from V and 1 base from J, with 6 bases between. Germline V gene lookup returns CDR1 SGHNT and CDR2 YYREEE (reference sequence). There are 14 residues in the CDR3. The CDR3 bases are TGTGCCAGCAGCTTCGGACTGAACACCGGGGAGCTGTTTTTT. It yields the protein CASSFGLNTGELFF.

J is TRBJ2-4 and V is TRBV2; 7 bases align to TRBD2. The J segment lost 3 bases and the V segment lost 8 bases, leaving 13 bases of the junction unmatched. Germline-derived CDR1 and CDR2 are SNHLY and FYNNEI. The CDR3 extends over 16 amino acids. CDR3 in amino acids: CASGGGTMMDKNIQYF. The CDR3 DNA sequence: TGTGCCAGCGGGGGAGGGACTATGATGGACAAAAACATTCAGTACTTC.

This chain uses TRBV3-1 (or the pseudogene TRBV3-2) with TRBJ2-7; 8 bases are a match to TRBD2. Germline lookup yields CDR1 LGHDT and CDR2 YNNKEL (reference sequence). This CDR3 region has 14 residues. J lost 5 bases, V lost 3 bases, and 6 bases had no gene match. The CDR3 nucleotides are TGTGCCAGCAGCCACGGGACTAGTATCCACGAGCAGTACTTC. It specifies CASSHGTSIHEQYF.

J is TRBJ2-4 and V is TRBV20-1, with 8 bases aligning to TRBD1. CDR1 and CDR2 from the germline V gene are DFQATT and SNEGSKA (reference sequence). CDR3 length: 12 amino acids. Trimming took 3 bases from V and 7 from J; bases not matched to a gene: 2. CDR3 residues: CSASAGGNIQYF. In DNA form, the CDR3 reads TGCAGTGCTAGTGCAGGGGGCAACATTCAGTACTTC.

The chain employs TRBV7-9 and TRBJ2-1; 10 bases match TRBD1. V was clipped by 5 bases and J by 7 bases; unmatched bases: 8. The germline gives CDR1 SEHNR, CDR2 FQNEAQ (reference sequence). This CDR3 region has 15 residues. CDR3 coding DNA: TGTGCCAGCAGCAAACCGGGACAGGGGATAAATGAGCAGTTCTTC. Amino acids: CASSKPGQGINEQFF. The complete variable domain, with remaining parts taken from reference TRBV7-9 and TRBJ2-1, reads DTGVSQNPRHKITKRGQNVTFRCDPISEHNRLYWYRQTLGQGPEFLTYFQNEAQLEKSRLLSDRFSAERPKGSFSTLEIQRTEQGDSAMYLCASSKPGQGINEQFFGPGTRLTVL.

The J gene is TRBJ2-2, the V gene TRBV10-3; TRBD2 matches 13 bases. The CDR3 sequence is 18 residues long. CDR1 and CDR2 (germline): ENHRY, SYGVKD. Trimming at V came to 9 bases and at J to 2 bases, leaving 12 bases not matched to a gene. The chain's CDR3 is CAIRGTSGTSPNTGELFF. Written as DNA, the CDR3 is TGTGCCATACGCGGGACTAGCGGGACCTCACCCAACACCGGGGAGCTGTTTTTT.

The rearrangement uses TRBV12-3 or TRBV12-4 and TRBJ1-6; the D is unclear. The CDR3 runs 13 residues. V was pared by 3 bases and J by 6 bases, with 6 bases between. The chain's CDR3 is CASSFQINSPLHF. CDR3 coding DNA: TGTGCCAGCAGTTTCCAGATTAATTCACCCCTCCACTTT.

The chain combines TRBV6-5 with TRBJ2-1; unclear D gene. The CDR3 length is 16 residues. The V end was cut by 2 bases, the J end by 0 bases, with 11 bases between. CDR1 MNHEY and CDR2 SVGAGI come from the germline V gene. The CDR3 loop is CASSYDRTGSYNEQFF. CDR3 DNA sequence: TGTGCCAGCAGTTACGACCGTACGGGCTCCTACAATGAGCAGTTCTTC.

This clone has a single count. The gene calls are TRBV5-1 and TRBJ2-7; possibly TRBD1 for D (6 bases). Trimming left V 1 base short and J 4 bases short, with 18 bases between. Germline CDR1 SGHRS, CDR2 YFSETQ. This CDR3 is built from 16 residues. DNA of the CDR3: TGCGCCAGCAGCTTGAGAAACCAGGGGATCCGGTACGAGCAGTACTTC. Its protein is CASSLRNQGIRYEQYF.

A word on this clone: One end of the junction fails to match germline, which may point to a read error. The CDR3 bases are TGTGCCAGCAGCCTAGAGGAGGGGCCGTACACTGAAGCTTTCTTT. This gives the protein CASSLEEGPYTEAFF. The chain carries TRBV11-2 and TRBJ1-1, with TRBD1 as a possible D gene (5 bases). The CDR3 covers 15 residues. Germline CDR1 reads SGHAT; CDR2 reads FQNNGV.

CDR3 residues: CASSIQGDHFNQPQHF. The CDR3 nucleotides read TGTGCCAGCAGCATACAGGGGGACCATTTCAATCAGCCCCAGCATTTT. V is TRBV5-6 and J is TRBJ1-5; TRBD1 matches at 8 bases. V lost 4 bases to trimming and J lost 3 bases; unmatched junction nucleotides: 9. Germline-derived CDR1 and CDR2 are SGHDT and YYEEEE. The CDR3 is made up of 16 amino acids.

In its sample, this clone was seen once. The CDR3 loop is CASSPTGLLISNQPQHF. The CDR3 DNA sequence: TGTGCCAGCAGCCCTACAGGGCTGTTGATAAGCAATCAGCCCCAGCATTTT. The chain couples TRBV7-2 to TRBJ1-5, with D perhaps TRBD1 (6 bases). The CDR3 is made up of 17 amino acids. Trimming stripped 5 bases from V and 1 base from J, with 18 bases between. The V gene's germline CDR1 is SGHTA and CDR2 FQGNSA.